Included here is one T cell receptor beta chain sequence, with context. Its antigen is as yet unknown. The record originates from a study of pediatric ulcerative colitis. The study's findings and limits: Repertoires came from total lymphocyte DNA, not specific subsets. Compared with controls, ulcerative colitis showed greater blood-rectum clone sharing.

TCRdb's table, derived via immunoSEQ multiplex PCR, lists solely in-frame clones and lacks some. The table shows around 16,000 clones, with approximately 80% occurring only once. Germline assignment: CDR1 SGHDN and CDR2 FVKESK. Trimming at V came to 7 bases and at J to 1 base, leaving 8 bases not matched to a gene. CDR3 length: 16 amino acids. The rectum was sampled with one to two pinch biopsies at colonoscopy. This TCR was sampled from a boy between 10 and 17 years old who was a control in a study of pediatric ulcerative colitis. V is TRBV14 and J is TRBJ2-1; 9 bases are shared with TRBD1. Sequencing input: gut tissue. In DNA form, the CDR3 reads TGTGCCAGCACCCCATCCGGGACAGGGTCCTACAATGAGCAGTTCTTC. Protein: CASTPSGTGSYNEQFF.